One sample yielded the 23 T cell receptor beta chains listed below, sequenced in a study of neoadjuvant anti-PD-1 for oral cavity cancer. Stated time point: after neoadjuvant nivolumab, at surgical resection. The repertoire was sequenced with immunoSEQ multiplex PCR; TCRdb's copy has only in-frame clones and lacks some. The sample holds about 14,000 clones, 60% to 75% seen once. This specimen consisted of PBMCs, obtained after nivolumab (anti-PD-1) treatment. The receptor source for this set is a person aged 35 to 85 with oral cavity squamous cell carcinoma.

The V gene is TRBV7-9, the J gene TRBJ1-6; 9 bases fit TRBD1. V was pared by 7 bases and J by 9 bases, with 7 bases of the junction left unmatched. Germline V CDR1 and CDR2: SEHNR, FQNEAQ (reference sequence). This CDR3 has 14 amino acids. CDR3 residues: CASKSTGGVSPLHF. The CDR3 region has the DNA TGTGCCAGCAAATCGACAGGGGGAGTTTCACCCCTCCACTTT.

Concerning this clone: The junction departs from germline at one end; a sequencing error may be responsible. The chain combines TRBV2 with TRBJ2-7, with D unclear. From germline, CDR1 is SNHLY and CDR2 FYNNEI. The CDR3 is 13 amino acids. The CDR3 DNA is TGTGCCAGCCGTGAGGACCTATCCTACGAGCAGTACTTC. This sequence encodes CASREDLSYEQYF. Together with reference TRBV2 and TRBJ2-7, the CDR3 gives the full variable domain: EPEVTQTPSHQVTQMGQEVILRCVPISNHLYFYWYRQILGQKVEFLVSFYNNEISEKSEIFDDQFSVERPDGSNFTLKIRSTKLEDSAMYFCASREDLSYEQYFGPGTRLTVT.

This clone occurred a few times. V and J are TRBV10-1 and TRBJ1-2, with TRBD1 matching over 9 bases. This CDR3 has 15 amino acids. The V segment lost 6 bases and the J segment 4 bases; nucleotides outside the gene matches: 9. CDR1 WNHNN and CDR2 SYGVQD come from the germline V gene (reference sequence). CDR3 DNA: TGCGCCAGCAGCTTTCCGGGACAGGGATTCTATGGCTACACCTTC. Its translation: CASSFPGQGFYGYTF.

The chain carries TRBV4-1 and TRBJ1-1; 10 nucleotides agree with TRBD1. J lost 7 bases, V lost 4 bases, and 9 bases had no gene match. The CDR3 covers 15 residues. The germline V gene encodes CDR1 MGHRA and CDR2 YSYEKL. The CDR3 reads CASSLRQGAFSEAFF. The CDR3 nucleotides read TGCGCCAGCAGCCTAAGACAGGGGGCATTTAGTGAAGCTTTCTTT.

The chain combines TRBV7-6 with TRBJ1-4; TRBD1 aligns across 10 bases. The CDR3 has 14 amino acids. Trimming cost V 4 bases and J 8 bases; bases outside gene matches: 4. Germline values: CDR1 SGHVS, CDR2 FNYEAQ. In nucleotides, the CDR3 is TGTGCCAGCAGCTCTGGACAGGGGGTAGAAAAACTGTTTTTT. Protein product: CASSSGQGVEKLFF.

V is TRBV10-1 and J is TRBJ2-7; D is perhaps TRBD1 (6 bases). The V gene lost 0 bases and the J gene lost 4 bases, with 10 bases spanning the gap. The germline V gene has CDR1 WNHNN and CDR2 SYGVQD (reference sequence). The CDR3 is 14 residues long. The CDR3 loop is CASSESRTAYEQYF. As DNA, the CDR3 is TGCGCCAGCAGTGAGTCGCGGACAGCATACGAGCAGTACTTC.

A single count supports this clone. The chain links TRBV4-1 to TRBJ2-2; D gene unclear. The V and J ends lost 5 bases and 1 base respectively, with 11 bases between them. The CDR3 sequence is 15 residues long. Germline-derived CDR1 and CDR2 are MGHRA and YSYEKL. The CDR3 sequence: CASSVRVLNTGELFF. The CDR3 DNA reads TGCGCCAGCAGCGTCCGGGTCCTGAACACCGGGGAGCTGTTTTTT.

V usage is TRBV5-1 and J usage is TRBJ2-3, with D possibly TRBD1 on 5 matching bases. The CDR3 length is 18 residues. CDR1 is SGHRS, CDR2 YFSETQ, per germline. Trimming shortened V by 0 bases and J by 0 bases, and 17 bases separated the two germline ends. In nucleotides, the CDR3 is TGCGCCAGCAGCTTGGGGCCCAGGTGGCAGGGAAGCACAGATACGCAGTATTTT. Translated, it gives CASSLGPRWQGSTDTQYF.

The CDR3 loop is CASSQSQKLGKLFF. In DNA, the CDR3 is TGCGCCAGCAGCCAAAGTCAGAAACTCGGTAAACTGTTTTTT. The chain combines TRBV4-1 with TRBJ1-4, with unresolved D. Trimming took off 2 bases at V and 11 bases at J, with 15 bases between the two ends. This CDR3 spans 14 amino acids. CDR1 is MGHRA, CDR2 YSYEKL, per germline.

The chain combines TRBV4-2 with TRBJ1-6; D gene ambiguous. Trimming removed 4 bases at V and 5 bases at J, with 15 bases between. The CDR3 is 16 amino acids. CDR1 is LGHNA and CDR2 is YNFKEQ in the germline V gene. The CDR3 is CASSRDGPPHNSPLHF. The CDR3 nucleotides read TGTGCCAGCAGCCGAGACGGACCCCCCCATAATTCACCCCTCCACTTT.

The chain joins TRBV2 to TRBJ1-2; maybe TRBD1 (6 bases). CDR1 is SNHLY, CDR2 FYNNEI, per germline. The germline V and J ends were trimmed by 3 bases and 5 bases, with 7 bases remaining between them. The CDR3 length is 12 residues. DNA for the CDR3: TGTGCCAGCAGTGATGGACAGTATGGCTACACCTTC. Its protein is CASSDGQYGYTF.

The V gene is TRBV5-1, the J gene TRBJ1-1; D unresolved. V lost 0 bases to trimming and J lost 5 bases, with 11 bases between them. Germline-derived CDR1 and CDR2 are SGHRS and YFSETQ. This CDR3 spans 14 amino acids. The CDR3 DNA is TGCGCCAGCAGCTTGGGTGGAATGGGAACTGAAGCTTTCTTT. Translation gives CASSLGGMGTEAFF.

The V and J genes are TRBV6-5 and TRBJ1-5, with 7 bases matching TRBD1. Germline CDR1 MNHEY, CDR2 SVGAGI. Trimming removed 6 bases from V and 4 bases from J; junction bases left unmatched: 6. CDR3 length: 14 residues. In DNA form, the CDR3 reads TGTGCCAGCAGCCTGGACAGGTCAAATCAGCCCCAGCATTTT. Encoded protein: CASSLDRSNQPQHF.

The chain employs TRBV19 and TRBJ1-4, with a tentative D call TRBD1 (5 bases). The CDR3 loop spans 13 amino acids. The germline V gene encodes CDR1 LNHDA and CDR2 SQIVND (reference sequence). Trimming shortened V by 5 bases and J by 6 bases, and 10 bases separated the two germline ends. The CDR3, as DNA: TGTGCCAGTAGTCCCCAGGGTTATGAAAAACTGTTTTTT. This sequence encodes CASSPQGYEKLFF.

Here the CDR3 reads CASRPNRGKFEQFF. For the CDR3, the DNA is TGTGCCAGCAGACCCAACAGGGGTAAGTTTGAGCAGTTCTTC. The chain employs TRBV11-2 and TRBJ2-1; TRBD1 aligns across 7 bases. CDR1 is SGHAT and CDR2 is FQNNGV in the germline V gene. The J segment lost 9 bases and the V segment lost 6 bases, leaving 11 bases of the junction unmatched. The CDR3 extends over 14 amino acids.

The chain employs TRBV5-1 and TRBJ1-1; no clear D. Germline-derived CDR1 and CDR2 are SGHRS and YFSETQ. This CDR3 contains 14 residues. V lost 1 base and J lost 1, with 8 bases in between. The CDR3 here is CASSLQQRNTEAFF. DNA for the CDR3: TGCGCCAGCAGCTTGCAACAGAGGAACACTGAAGCTTTCTTT.

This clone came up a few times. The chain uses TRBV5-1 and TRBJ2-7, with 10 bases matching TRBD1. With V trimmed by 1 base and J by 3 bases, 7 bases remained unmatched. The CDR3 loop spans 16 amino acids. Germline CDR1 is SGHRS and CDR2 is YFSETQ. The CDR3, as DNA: TGCGCCAGCAGCTTGTTCCGGGACAGGGGCAGCTACGAGCAGTACTTC. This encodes CASSLFRDRGSYEQYF.

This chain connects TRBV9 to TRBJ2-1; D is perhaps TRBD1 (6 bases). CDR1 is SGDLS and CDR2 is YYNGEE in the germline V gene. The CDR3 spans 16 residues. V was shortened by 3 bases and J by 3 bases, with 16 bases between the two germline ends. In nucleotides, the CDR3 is TGTGCCAGCAGCGCCGACACAGGGAGTCTCTACAATGAGCAGTTCTTC. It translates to CASSADTGSLYNEQFF.

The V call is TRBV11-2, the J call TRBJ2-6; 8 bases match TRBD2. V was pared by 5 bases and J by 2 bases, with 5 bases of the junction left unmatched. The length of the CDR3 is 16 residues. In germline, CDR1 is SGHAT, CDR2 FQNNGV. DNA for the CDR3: TGTGCCAGCAGCCGGCGGGGGGCGACTGGGGCCAACGTCCTGACTTTC. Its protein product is CASSRRGATGANVLTF.

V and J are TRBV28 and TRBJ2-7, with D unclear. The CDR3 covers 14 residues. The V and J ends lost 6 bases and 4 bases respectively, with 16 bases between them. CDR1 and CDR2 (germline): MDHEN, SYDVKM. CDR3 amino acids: CASSPHIGSYEQYF. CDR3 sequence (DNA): TGTGCCAGCAGCCCCCACATAGGGTCGTACGAGCAGTACTTC.

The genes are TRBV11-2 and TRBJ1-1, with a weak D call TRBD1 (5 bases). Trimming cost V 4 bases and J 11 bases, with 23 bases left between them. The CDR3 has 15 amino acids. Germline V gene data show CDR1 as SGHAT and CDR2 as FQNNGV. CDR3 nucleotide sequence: TGTGCCAGCAGCTCCCCGCGGAGGGGCGGTCCTCGGGCTTTCTTT. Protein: CASSSPRRGGPRAFF. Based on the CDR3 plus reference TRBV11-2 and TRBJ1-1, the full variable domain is EAGVAQSPRYKIIEKRQSVAFWCNPISGHATLYWYQQILGQGPKLLIQFQNNGVVDDSQLPKDRFSAERLKGVDSTLKIQPAKLEDSAVYLCASSSPRRGGPRAFFGQGTRLTVV.

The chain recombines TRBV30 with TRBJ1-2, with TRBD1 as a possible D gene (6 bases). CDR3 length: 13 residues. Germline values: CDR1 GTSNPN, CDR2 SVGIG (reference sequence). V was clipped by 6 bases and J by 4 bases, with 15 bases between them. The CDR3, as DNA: TGTGCCTGTAGACCGGGGGGCCTCTATGGCTACACCTTC. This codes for CACRPGGLYGYTF.

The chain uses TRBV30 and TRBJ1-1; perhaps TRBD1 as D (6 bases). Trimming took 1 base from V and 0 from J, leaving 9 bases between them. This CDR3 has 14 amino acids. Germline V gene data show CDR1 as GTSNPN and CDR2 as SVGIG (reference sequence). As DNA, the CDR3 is TGTGCCTGGAGTGATCAGGGGCTGAACACTGAAGCTTTCTTT. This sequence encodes CAWSDQGLNTEAFF.